The rows below give T cell receptor beta chains drawn from one sample of a study of regulatory T cells in long-lasting Graves disease. Via MiXCR, TCRdb re-called the multiplex PCR reads, giving one row per CDR3 protein. Of approximately 360,000 distinct CDR3 sequences listed, 12% are singletons. These records were also assigned to another study, of T cells in Graves' hyperthyroidism and ophthalmopathy.

The input for sequencing was peripheral blood mononuclear cells (PBMCs), taken at new diagnosis, from a patient treated with antithyroid drugs. The receptors shown here come from a woman younger than 30 with Graves disease. The CDR3 runs from the conserved cysteine through the conserved F or W. Fields, in order: clone size, V gene, J gene, D gene, CDR3 DNA, CDR3 protein. A D gene is named only where the DNA matches it firmly. Clone size appears in some rows only: once, few, many, or a class for an expanded clone.

size: many
V: TRBV5-1
J: TRBJ2-5
D: NA
DNA: TGCGCCAGCAGCTTTGTCGTTGGGCGGGCAGAGACCCAGTACTTC
CDR3: CASSFVVGRAETQYF

size: NA
V: TRBV29-1
J: TRBJ2-1
D: NA
DNA: TGCAGCGCCCTGCGAGGGCAAGGCTCCTACAATGAGCAGTTCTTC
CDR3: CSALRGQGSYNEQFF

size: many
V: TRBV4-1
J: TRBJ1-1
D: NA
DNA: TGCGCCAGCAGCCAAGATACCTGGGGAAACACTGAAGCTTTCTTT
CDR3: CASSQDTWGNTEAFF

size: many
V: TRBV20-1
J: TRBJ2-7
D: NA
DNA: TGCAGTGCTAGACAGGACTCCTTCCTTGTCGAGCAGTACTTC
CDR3: CSARQDSFLVEQYF

size: many
V: TRBV6-1
J: TRBJ2-7
D: TRBD1
DNA: TGTGCCAGCAGCTTGACAGGGGGATTGGACGAGCAGTACTTC
CDR3: CASSLTGGLDEQYF

size: NA
V: TRBV5-4
J: TRBJ1-4
D: NA
DNA: TGTGCCAGCAGCTTGGAGGGTCTTAATGAAAAACTGTTTTTT
CDR3: CASSLEGLNEKLFF

size: many
V: TRBV20-1
J: TRBJ2-1
D: TRBD2
DNA: TGCAGTGCTAGAGATTCTAGCGGCTCCTACAATGAGCAGTTCTTC
CDR3: CSARDSSGSYNEQFF

size: NA
V: TRBV20-1
J: TRBJ2-1
D: TRBD2
DNA: TGCAGTGCTAGAGCCAGGCTAGCGGGAAACAATGAGCAGTTCTTC
CDR3: CSARARLAGNNEQFF

size: NA
V: TRBV5-1
J: TRBJ2-5
D: NA
DNA: TGCGCCAGCAGCTTGATGAGTGGGCAAGAGACCCAGTACTTC
CDR3: CASSLMSGQETQYF

size: many
V: TRBV19
J: TRBJ2-1
D: NA
DNA: TGTGCCAGTAGTATTGTGGACAATTCCTACAATGAGCAGTTCTTC
CDR3: CASSIVDNSYNEQFF

size: many
V: TRBV6-1
J: TRBJ1-4
D: NA
DNA: TGTGCCAGCAGTGGCCAGGCAACTAATGAAAAACTGTTTTTT
CDR3: CASSGQATNEKLFF

size: many
V: TRBV12-3/TRBV12-4
J: TRBJ2-3
D: NA
DNA: TGTGCCAGCAGTCCCGGGACGACGGATACGCAGTATTTT
CDR3: CASSPGTTDTQYF

size: many
V: TRBV18
J: TRBJ2-2
D: TRBD1
DNA: TGTGCCAGCTCACCAAAGACAGGGGAAGGCACCGGGGAGCTGTTTTTT
CDR3: CASSPKTGEGTGELFF

size: many
V: TRBV15
J: TRBJ2-3
D: NA
DNA: TGTGCCACCAGAAGAGTTGGGGCCAGAGATACGCAGTATTTT
CDR3: CATRRVGARDTQYF

size: many
V: TRBV3-1
J: TRBJ1-4
D: NA
DNA: TGTGCCAGCAGCTCCTATGGCAATAATGAAAAACTGTTTTTT
CDR3: CASSSYGNNEKLFF

size: many
V: TRBV4-2
J: TRBJ2-3
D: NA
DNA: TGTGCCAGCAGCCAAGAGCCCCCGCCAGATACGCAGTATTTT
CDR3: CASSQEPPPDTQYF

size: many
V: TRBV20-1
J: TRBJ2-2
D: TRBD2
DNA: TGCAGTGCCGCACCCACCCTAGCGGCCACCGGGGAGCTGTTTTTT
CDR3: CSAAPTLAATGELFF

size: many
V: TRBV5-6
J: TRBJ1-5
D: NA
DNA: TGTGCCAGCAGCTTGATGGAGGGTAGCAATCAGCCCCAGCATTTT
CDR3: CASSLMEGSNQPQHF

size: many
V: TRBV18
J: TRBJ1-2
D: NA
DNA: TGTGCCAGCTCACCGAGACTCCAGGGACGGTCGGGACCGGCCTATGGCTACACCTTC
CDR3: CASSPRLQGRSGPAYGYTF

size: many
V: TRBV5-6
J: TRBJ1-1
D: NA
DNA: TGTGCCAGCAGCTTTGTCGCGAGTACCGACACTGAAGCTTTCTTT
CDR3: CASSFVASTDTEAFF

size: few
V: TRBV27
J: TRBJ1-2
D: NA
DNA: TGTGCCAGCAGTCTCCTATCCCTGGGGGGCTATGGCTACACCTTC
CDR3: CASSLLSLGGYGYTF

size: many
V: TRBV6-2/TRBV6-3
J: TRBJ2-3
D: NA
DNA: TGTGCCAGCAGTGCAGACAGGATCCCGACTAGCACAGATACGCAGTATTTT
CDR3: CASSADRIPTSTDTQYF

size: many
V: TRBV12-3/TRBV12-4
J: TRBJ2-2
D: NA
DNA: TGTGCCAGCAGTTTTTCAGAGGACACCGGGGAGCTGTTTTTT
CDR3: CASSFSEDTGELFF

size: NA
V: TRBV15
J: TRBJ1-5
D: NA
DNA: TGTGCCACCAGCAGAGTGAGGGGTAGCAATCAGCCCCAGCATTTT
CDR3: CATSRVRGSNQPQHF

size: many
V: TRBV15
J: TRBJ1-4
D: NA
DNA: TGTGCCACCAGCAGGCTTTTGGAGATTAATGAAAAACTGTTTTTT
CDR3: CATSRLLEINEKLFF

size: NA
V: TRBV4-2
J: TRBJ1-2
D: NA
DNA: TGTGCCAGCAGCCAAGAAAGGGATCGGGCCTATGGCTACACCTTC
CDR3: CASSQERDRAYGYTF

size: many
V: TRBV7-9
J: TRBJ1-3
D: TRBD1
DNA: TGTGCCAGCAGTTGGGGACAGAGCTCTGGAAACACCATATATTTT
CDR3: CASSWGQSSGNTIYF

size: many
V: TRBV20-1
J: TRBJ2-4
D: TRBD2
DNA: TGCAGTGCTCAACCATCGGGGGGAACAGCCAAAAACATTCAGTACTTC
CDR3: CSAQPSGGTAKNIQYF

size: many
V: TRBV6-1
J: TRBJ1-5
D: NA
DNA: TGTGCCAGCACCGAATCCGCCAGGGTTAGTCAGCCCCAGCATTTT
CDR3: CASTESARVSQPQHF

size: many
V: TRBV6-2/TRBV6-3
J: TRBJ2-2
D: TRBD1
DNA: TGTGCCAGCAAAAGACAGGGAGATACCGGGGAGCTGTTTTTT
CDR3: CASKRQGDTGELFF

size: many
V: TRBV4-1
J: TRBJ2-1
D: TRBD2
DNA: TGCGCCAGCAGCCAAGTAGCGGGGACGGGCGATGAGCAGTTCTTC
CDR3: CASSQVAGTGDEQFF

size: many
V: TRBV6-2/TRBV6-3
J: TRBJ1-2
D: NA
DNA: TGTGCCAGCAGGAGGAGGGTGAACTATGGCTACACCTTC
CDR3: CASRRRVNYGYTF

size: NA
V: TRBV6-1
J: TRBJ2-7
D: NA
DNA: TGTGCCAGCCTAGGCGGCTACCTCTACGAGCAGTACTTC
CDR3: CASLGGYLYEQYF

size: many
V: TRBV6-5
J: TRBJ2-5
D: NA
DNA: TGTGCCAGCAGTTCGATGAGTGCGGGTGAGACCCAGTACTTC
CDR3: CASSSMSAGETQYF

size: many
V: TRBV4-1
J: TRBJ1-4
D: NA
DNA: TGCGCCAGCAGCCAAGAGGACAGTGGGCATGAAAAACTGTTTTTT
CDR3: CASSQEDSGHEKLFF

size: many
V: TRBV3-1
J: TRBJ1-2
D: NA
DNA: TGTGCCAGCAGCCAAGGCGGGACACCCTATGGCTACACCTTC
CDR3: CASSQGGTPYGYTF

size: many
V: TRBV20-1
J: TRBJ1-1
D: NA
DNA: TGCAGTGCTAGAGAAGGGGGGATGAACACTGAAGCTTTCTTT
CDR3: CSAREGGMNTEAFF

size: few
V: TRBV7-8
J: TRBJ2-5
D: NA
DNA: TGTACCAGCAGCTCCGGGACCCAAGAGACCCAGTACTTC
CDR3: CTSSSGTQETQYF

size: many
V: TRBV20-1
J: TRBJ2-3
D: NA
DNA: TGCAGTGCTAGAGCGAGTTTTTCAACAGATACGCAGTATTTT
CDR3: CSARASFSTDTQYF

size: NA
V: TRBV7-2
J: TRBJ2-1
D: TRBD2
DNA: TGTGCCAGCAGCTTATTTACTAGCGGGGGCTCATACAATGAGCAGTTCTTC
CDR3: CASSLFTSGGSYNEQFF